This T cell receptor beta chain stems from a study of blood T cell repertoires in COVID-19. Study-level information: The United States, Italy and Spain provided the acute and convalescent COVID-19 samples. The cDNA or gDNA used as material had been derived from T cells, B-cell-depleted T cells, or PBMCs.

Sequencing was performed with immunoSEQ multiplex PCR; in TCRdb, only in-frame clones are kept and a portion is missing. This sample has 130,000 or so clones, with roughly 91% found just once. Only one count was recorded for this clone. Trimming shortened V by 6 bases and J by 8 bases, and 17 bases separated the two germline ends. CDR3 size: 14 residues. Germline values: CDR1 LGHDT, CDR2 YNNKEL (reference sequence). This clonotype was obtained from a man in his fifties with active or convalescent COVID-19. The sequencing input was peripheral blood. V is TRBV3-1 (or the pseudogene TRBV3-2) and J is TRBJ2-1; TRBD2 might be the D (6 bases). As DNA, the CDR3 is TGTGCCAGCAGAGGAAGGGGCGGGGCCCATGAGCAGTTCTTC. Residues: CASRGRGGAHEQFF.